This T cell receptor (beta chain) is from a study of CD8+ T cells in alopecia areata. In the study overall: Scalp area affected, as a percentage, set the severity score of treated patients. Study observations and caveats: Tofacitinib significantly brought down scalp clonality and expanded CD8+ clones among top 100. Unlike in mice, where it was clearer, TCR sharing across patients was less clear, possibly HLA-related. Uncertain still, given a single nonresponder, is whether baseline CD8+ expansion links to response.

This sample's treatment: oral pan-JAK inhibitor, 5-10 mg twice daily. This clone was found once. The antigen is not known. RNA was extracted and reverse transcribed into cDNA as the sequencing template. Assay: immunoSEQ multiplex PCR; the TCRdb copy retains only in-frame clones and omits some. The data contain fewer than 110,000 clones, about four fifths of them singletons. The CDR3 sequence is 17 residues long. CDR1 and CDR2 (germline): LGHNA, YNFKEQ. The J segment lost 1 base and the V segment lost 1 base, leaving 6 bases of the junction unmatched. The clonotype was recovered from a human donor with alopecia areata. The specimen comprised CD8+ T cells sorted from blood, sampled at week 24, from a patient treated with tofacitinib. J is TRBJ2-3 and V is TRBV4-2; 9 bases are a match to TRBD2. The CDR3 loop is CASSQVASGDRTDTQYF. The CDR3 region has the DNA TGTGCCAGCAGCCAAGTGGCTAGCGGGGATCGCACAGATACGCAGTATTTT.